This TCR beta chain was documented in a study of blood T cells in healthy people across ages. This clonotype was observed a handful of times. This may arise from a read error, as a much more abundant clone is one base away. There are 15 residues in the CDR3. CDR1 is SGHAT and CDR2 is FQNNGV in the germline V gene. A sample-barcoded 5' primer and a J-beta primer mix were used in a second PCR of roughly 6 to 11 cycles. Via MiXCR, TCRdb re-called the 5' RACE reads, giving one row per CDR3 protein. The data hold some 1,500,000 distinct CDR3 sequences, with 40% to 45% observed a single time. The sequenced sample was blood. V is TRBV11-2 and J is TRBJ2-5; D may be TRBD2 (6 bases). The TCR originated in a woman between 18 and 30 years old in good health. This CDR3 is CASSLDGTSRETRYF. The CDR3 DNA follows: TGTGCCAGCAGCTTAGATGGTACTAGCCGGGAGACCCGGTACTTC.